This is a list of T cell receptor beta chains from one sample in a study of blood T cell repertoires in COVID-19. Method: immunoSEQ multiplex PCR; TCRdb's copy keeps in-frame clones and lacks some. The repertoire consists of about 140,000 clones, with roughly 89% occurring once and the leading ten covering about 4.3%. The material sequenced was peripheral blood. These receptors came from a woman aged 40 to 49 with acute or convalescent COVID-19. The CDR3 runs from the conserved cysteine through the conserved F or W. Fields, in order: clone size, D gene, V gene, J gene, CDR3 DNA, CDR3 protein. A D gene is named only where the DNA matches it firmly. Clone size is stated in some rows and not others, as once, few, many or a class when expanded.

>NA|TRBD1|TRBV6-1|TRBJ1-5
TGTGCCAGCACCGACGGACAGGGTGGTCAGCCCCAGCATTTT
CASTDGQGGQPQHF
>NA|TRBD2|TRBV28|TRBJ2-5
TGTGCCAGCAATAGATTAGCGGGCCAAGAGACCCAGTACTTC
CASNRLAGQETQYF
>NA|NA|TRBV6-2/TRBV6-3|TRBJ1-2
TGTGCCAGCAGTTACGGCCCTCTGGAGACCTATGGCTACACCTTC
CASSYGPLETYGYTF
>NA|TRBD2|TRBV6-5|TRBJ2-5
TGTGCCAGCAGCCCCTGGGGGGGGGACCAAGAGACCCAGTACTTC
CASSPWGGDQETQYF
>NA|NA|TRBV6-1|TRBJ1-3
TGTGCCAGCAGTGAGAACACCGGGACAGGAAACACCATATATTTT
CASSENTGTGNTIYF
>NA|TRBD1|TRBV29-1|TRBJ1-2
TGCAGCATCTCGGACAGGGCAATCTATGGCTACACCTTC
CSISDRAIYGYTF
>NA|NA|TRBV30|TRBJ1-2
TGTGCCTGGAGAGGTGGAGGAGGTGGCAAATACTATGGCTACACCTTC
CAWRGGGGGKYYGYTF
>NA|NA|TRBV5-1|TRBJ1-5
TGCGCCAGCAGCTTGGACAGGGAGAATCAGCCCCAGCATTTT
CASSLDRENQPQHF
>NA|NA|TRBV5-4|TRBJ1-2
TGTGCCAGCAGCTTGACCGGGACACCCTATGGCTACACCTTC
CASSLTGTPYGYTF
>NA|TRBD2|TRBV27|TRBJ2-5
TGTGCCAGCAGTCCAAGGACTAGCGGGGGGTTGGAGACCCAGTACTTC
CASSPRTSGGLETQYF
>NA|TRBD2|TRBV10-3|TRBJ2-5
TGTGCCATTTCGGGGGGGGCCCAAGAGACCCAGTACTTC
CAISGGAQETQYF
>NA|NA|TRBV5-1|TRBJ1-1
TGCGCCAGCAGCTTGGCCCCACAGGGAGCGCTTAGTATGAACACTGAAGCTTTCTTT
CASSLAPQGALSMNTEAFF
>NA|NA|TRBV19|TRBJ2-7
TGTGCCAGTAGTACAGGGTGGGGCTCCTACGAGCAGTACTTC
CASSTGWGSYEQYF
>NA|NA|TRBV21-1|TRBJ1-4
TGTGCCAGCAGCAAAGGGGGGGGACAGGCCGCAACTAATGAAAAACTGTTTTTT
CASSKGGGQAATNEKLFF
>NA|TRBD1|TRBV18|TRBJ1-5
TGTGCCAGCTCACCAACAGGGGGCAATCAGCCCCAGCATTTT
CASSPTGGNQPQHF
>NA|NA|TRBV3-1/TRBV3-2|TRBJ2-7
TGTGCCAGCAGGCAACAGGGTTCCTACGAGCAGTACTTC
CASRQQGSYEQYF
>NA|TRBD2|TRBV11-1|TRBJ2-3
TGTGCCAGCAGCTCTTCCGGGACTACCTTTTATACGCAGTATTTT
CASSSSGTTFYTQYF
>NA|TRBD1|TRBV4-3|TRBJ1-1
TGCGCCAGCAGCCAAGATAGACAGGGGGCTAATGCTGAAGCTTTCTTT
CASSQDRQGANAEAFF
>NA|TRBD2|TRBV7-9|TRBJ2-3
TGTGCCAGCAGCACCGGGACTAGCGGGAGGTCTAGCACAGATACGCAGTATTTT
CASSTGTSGRSSTDTQYF
>NA|TRBD1|TRBV11-2|TRBJ2-1
TGTGCCAGCCGGGACAGGGACCCCAGCTCCTACAATGAGCAGTTCTTC
CASRDRDPSSYNEQFF
>NA|TRBD2|TRBV10-3|TRBJ2-2
TGTGCCACCTCTGGAACGGGGGGCACCGGGGAGCTGTTTTTT
CATSGTGGTGELFF
>NA|NA|TRBV18|TRBJ1-1
TGTGCCAGCTCACCGCCTTCCAGGGAGAACACTGAAGCTTTCTTT
CASSPPSRENTEAFF
>NA|TRBD1|TRBV29-1|TRBJ1-2
TGCAGCGTTGAGAGGGACAGGGGTGTTTATGGCTACACCTTC
CSVERDRGVYGYTF
>NA|TRBD2|TRBV3-1/TRBV3-2|TRBJ2-1
TGTGCCAGCAGCCAAGTGATCTTTCCTGCGGGGGGAACCTACAATGAGCAGTTCTTC
CASSQVIFPAGGTYNEQFF
>NA|TRBD1|TRBV7-9|TRBJ2-2
TGTGCCAGCAGCTCGACAGGGGGCGGCACCGGGGAGCTGTTTTTT
CASSSTGGGTGELFF
>NA|TRBD1|TRBV30|TRBJ1-1
TGTGCCTGGAGTCCGGACAGGGGCTACACTGAAGCTTTCTTT
CAWSPDRGYTEAFF
>NA|TRBD2|TRBV25-1|TRBJ2-2
TGTGCCAGCAGTGCAACAGCTGGCGGGAGCGCGTCCCACGGGGAGCTGTTTTTT
CASSATAGGSASHGELFF
>NA|NA|TRBV4-3|TRBJ2-6
TGCGCCAGCAGCCAAGTCTACAGGGCCGCTGGGGCCAACGTCCTGACTTTC
CASSQVYRAAGANVLTF
>NA|TRBD2|TRBV10-2|TRBJ2-7
TGCGCCAGCAGTGAAAGGGCTAGCGGGAGGATTCTTCTGAACGAGCAGTACTTC
CASSERASGRILLNEQYF
>few|TRBD1|TRBV27|TRBJ2-7
TGTGCCACCACCGGGACAGGGCGAGAGCAGTACTTC
CATTGTGREQYF
>NA|NA|TRBV18|TRBJ2-2
TGTGCCAGCTCCCCCGGTCCCGGGGAGCTGTTTTTT
CASSPGPGELFF
>NA|NA|TRBV19|TRBJ1-1
TGTGCCAGTAGTACAGGGATGAACACTGAAGCTTTCTTT
CASSTGMNTEAFF
>NA|TRBD1|TRBV6-2/TRBV6-3|TRBJ1-5
TGTGCCAGCAGCCGGACAGGGTTATCAAATCAGCCCCAGCATTTT
CASSRTGLSNQPQHF
>NA|TRBD2|TRBV4-1|TRBJ2-5
TGCGCCAGCAGCCTGGGACTAGCGGGGGGACAAGAGACCCAGTACTTC
CASSLGLAGGQETQYF
>NA|NA|TRBV7-2|TRBJ2-7
TGTGCCAGCAGCCTCCGTCTGGTAGCCTACGAGCAGTACTTC
CASSLRLVAYEQYF
>NA|TRBD1|TRBV27|TRBJ1-1
TGTGCCAGCAGTTTAATGGCAGGGGGCCACACTGAAGCTTTCTTT
CASSLMAGGHTEAFF
>NA|NA|TRBV19|TRBJ1-4
TGTGCCAGTAGAGGGTCCGCAGGGGCAACTAATGAAAAACTGTTTTTT
CASRGSAGATNEKLFF
>NA|TRBD1|TRBV2|TRBJ1-5
TGTGCCAGCAGCCGGGGACAGGGGATTAGCAATCAGCCCCAGCATTTT
CASSRGQGISNQPQHF
>NA|NA|TRBV24-1|TRBJ1-2
TGTGCCACCACAGGGGTACCGTCTAACTATGGCTACACCTTC
CATTGVPSNYGYTF
>NA|NA|TRBV10-3|TRBJ1-2
TGTGCCATCCAAGGGGGGGCAGCGGTCTATGGCTACACCTTC
CAIQGGAAVYGYTF
>NA|NA|TRBV19|TRBJ1-2
TGTGCCAGTAGTGGAGGGGTGGAGGGCTACACCTTC
CASSGGVEGYTF
>NA|TRBD2|TRBV7-9|TRBJ2-2
TGTGCCAGCAAGTGGGAGGGAGTTACCGGGGAGCTGTTTTTT
CASKWEGVTGELFF
>few|NA|TRBV19|TRBJ1-2
TGTGCCAGTAGTATCTCGGAGGTTGGAGGCTACACCTTC
CASSISEVGGYTF
>NA|TRBD1|TRBV6-6|TRBJ1-6
TGTGCCAGCAGCCCAACAGGGGACGCTTCACCCCTCCACTTT
CASSPTGDASPLHF
>NA|NA|TRBV4-3|TRBJ2-5
TGCGCCAGCAGCCAAGGGCTAGTTTCAGAGACCCAGTACTTC
CASSQGLVSETQYF
>NA|NA|TRBV3-1/TRBV3-2|TRBJ2-2
TGTGCCAGCAGCCAAGATACCCCCCTCCACAGGGTGACCGGGGAGCTGTTTTTT
CASSQDTPLHRVTGELFF
>few|TRBD2|TRBV19|TRBJ2-5
TGTGCCAGTAGCCGCCTAGCGGGGGGGCAAGAGACCCAGTACTTC
CASSRLAGGQETQYF
>NA|NA|TRBV9|TRBJ1-1
TGTGCCAGCAGCGCGCTAGGGGGTCGGGTAGGCACTGAAGCTTTCTTT
CASSALGGRVGTEAFF
>NA|TRBD1|TRBV7-8|TRBJ1-2
TGTGCCAGCAGCTCCGTTCCCCCGGACAGGGCTAACTATGGCTACACCTTC
CASSSVPPDRANYGYTF
>NA|TRBD2|TRBV6-5|TRBJ2-7
TGTGCCAGCAGGGGGAAGACTAGCGGGAACTACGAGCAGTACTTC
CASRGKTSGNYEQYF
>NA|NA|TRBV7-2|TRBJ1-1
TGTGCCAGCAGCTTAAGACAGGTCTCAGGAACTGAAGCTTTCTTT
CASSLRQVSGTEAFF
>NA|NA|TRBV5-4|TRBJ2-5
TGTGCCAGCAGCTTGGGAATAGCGGTGGAAGAGACCCAGTACTTC
CASSLGIAVEETQYF
>NA|NA|TRBV18|TRBJ1-3
TGTGCCAGCTCACGACAGGATCCCTCTGGAAACACCATATATTTT
CASSRQDPSGNTIYF
>NA|NA|TRBV7-2|TRBJ2-7
TGTGCCAGCAGCTTAACGGGTAGGGGATCCTACGAGCAGTACTTC
CASSLTGRGSYEQYF